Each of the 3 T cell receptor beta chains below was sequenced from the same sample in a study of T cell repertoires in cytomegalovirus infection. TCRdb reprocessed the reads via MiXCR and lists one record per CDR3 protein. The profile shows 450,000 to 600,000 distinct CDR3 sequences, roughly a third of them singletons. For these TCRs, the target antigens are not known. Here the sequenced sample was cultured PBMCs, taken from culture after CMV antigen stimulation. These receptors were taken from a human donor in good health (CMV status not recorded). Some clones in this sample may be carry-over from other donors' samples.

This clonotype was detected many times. For the CDR3, the DNA is TGCGCCAGCAGCCAAGAAATGGGGGTGAACACTGAAGCTTTCTTT. Amino acids: CASSQEMGVNTEAFF. The chain couples TRBV4-1 to TRBJ1-1; D is perhaps TRBD1 (5 bases). The V end was cut by 0 bases, the J end by 0 bases, with 8 bases between. The CDR3 has 15 amino acids. CDR1 is MGHRA, CDR2 YSYEKL, per germline.

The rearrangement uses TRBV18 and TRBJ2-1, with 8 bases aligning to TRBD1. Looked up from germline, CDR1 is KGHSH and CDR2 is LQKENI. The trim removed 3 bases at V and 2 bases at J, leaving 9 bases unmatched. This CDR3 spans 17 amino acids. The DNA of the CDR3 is TGTGCCAGCTCACCTCTCAACAGGGGGTTTGCCTACAATGAGCAGTTCTTC. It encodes CASSPLNRGFAYNEQFF.

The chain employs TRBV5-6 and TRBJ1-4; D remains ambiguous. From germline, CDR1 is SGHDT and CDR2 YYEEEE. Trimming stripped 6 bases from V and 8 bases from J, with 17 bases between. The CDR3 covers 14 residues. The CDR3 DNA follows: TGTGCCAGCACCCGGGGTAAGGATTGGGAAAAACTGTTTTTT. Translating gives CASTRGKDWEKLFF. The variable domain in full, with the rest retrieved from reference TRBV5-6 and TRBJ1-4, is DAGVTQSPTHLIKTRGQQVTLRCSPKSGHDTVSWYQQALGQGPQFIFQYYEEEERQRGNFPDRFSGHQFPNYSSELNVNALLLGDSALYLCASTRGKDWEKLFFGSGTQLSVL.